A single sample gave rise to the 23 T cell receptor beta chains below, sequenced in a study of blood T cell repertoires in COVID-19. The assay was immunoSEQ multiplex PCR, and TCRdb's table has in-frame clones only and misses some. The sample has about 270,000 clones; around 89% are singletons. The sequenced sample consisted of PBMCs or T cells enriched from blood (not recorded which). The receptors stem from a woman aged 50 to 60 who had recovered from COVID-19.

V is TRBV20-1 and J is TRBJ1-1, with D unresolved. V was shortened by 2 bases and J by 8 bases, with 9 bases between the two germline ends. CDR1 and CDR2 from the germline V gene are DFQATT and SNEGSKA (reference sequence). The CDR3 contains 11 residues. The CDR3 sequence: CSARPTVEAFF. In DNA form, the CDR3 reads TGCAGTGCTAGACCCACAGTAGAAGCTTTCTTT.

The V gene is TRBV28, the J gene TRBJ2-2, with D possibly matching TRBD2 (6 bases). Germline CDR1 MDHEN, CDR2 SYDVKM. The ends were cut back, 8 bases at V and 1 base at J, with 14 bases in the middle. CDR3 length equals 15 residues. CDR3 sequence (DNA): TGTGCCAGCCGGGGGAGCAGACAGAACACCGGGGAGCTGTTTTTT. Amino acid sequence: CASRGSRQNTGELFF.

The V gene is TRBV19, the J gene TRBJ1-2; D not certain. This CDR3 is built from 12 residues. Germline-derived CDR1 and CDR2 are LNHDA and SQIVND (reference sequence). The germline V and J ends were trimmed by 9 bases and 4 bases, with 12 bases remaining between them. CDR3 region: CASRSDLYGYTF. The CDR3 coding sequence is TGTGCCAGCAGAAGCGACCTCTATGGCTACACCTTC. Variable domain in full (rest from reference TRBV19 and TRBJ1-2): DGGITQSPKYLFRKEGQNVTLSCEQNLNHDAMYWYRQDPGQGLRLIYYSQIVNDFQKGDIAEGYSVSREKKESFPLTVTSAQKNPTAFYLCASRSDLYGYTFGSGTRLTVV.

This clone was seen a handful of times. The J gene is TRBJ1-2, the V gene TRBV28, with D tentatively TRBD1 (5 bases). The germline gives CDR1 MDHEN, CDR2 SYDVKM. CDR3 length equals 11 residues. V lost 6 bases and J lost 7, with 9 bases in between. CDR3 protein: CASRDNGGYTF. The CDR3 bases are TGTGCCAGCAGGGACAATGGTGGCTACACCTTC.

DNA of the CDR3: TGTGCCAGCAGCGCAACAGGAGACCAAGAGACCCAGTACTTC. Protein product: CASSATGDQETQYF. This chain joins TRBV11-2 and TRBJ2-5; a possible D gene is TRBD1 (5 bases). Per germline, CDR1 SGHAT and CDR2 FQNNGV. The CDR3 is 14 amino acids. V lost 5 bases to trimming and J lost 0 bases, with 10 bases between them.

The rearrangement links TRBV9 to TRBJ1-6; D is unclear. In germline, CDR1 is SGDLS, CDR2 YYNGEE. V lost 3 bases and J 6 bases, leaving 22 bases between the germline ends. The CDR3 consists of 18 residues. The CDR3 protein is CASSGPSQWGAFNSPLHF. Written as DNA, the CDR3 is TGTGCCAGCAGCGGACCCTCACAATGGGGAGCTTTTAATTCACCCCTCCACTTT.

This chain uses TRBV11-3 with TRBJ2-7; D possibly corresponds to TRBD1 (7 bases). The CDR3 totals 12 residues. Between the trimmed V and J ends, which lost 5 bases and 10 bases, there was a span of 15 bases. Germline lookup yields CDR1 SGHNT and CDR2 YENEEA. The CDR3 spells CASSQRGDRQYF. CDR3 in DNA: TGTGCCAGCAGCCAGAGGGGGGACAGACAGTACTTC. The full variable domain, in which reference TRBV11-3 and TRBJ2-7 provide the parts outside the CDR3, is EAGVVQSPRYKIIEKKQPVAFWCNPISGHNTLYWYLQNLGQGPELLIRYENEEAVDDSQLPKDRFSAERLKGVDSTLKIQPAELGDSAVYLCASSQRGDRQYFGPGTRLTVT.

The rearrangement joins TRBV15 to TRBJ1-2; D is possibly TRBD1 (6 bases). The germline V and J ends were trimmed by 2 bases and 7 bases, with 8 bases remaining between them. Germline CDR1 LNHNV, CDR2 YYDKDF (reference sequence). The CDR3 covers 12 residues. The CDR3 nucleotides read TGTGCCACCAGCAGACAGGGGAGTGGCTACACCTTC. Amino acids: CATSRQGSGYTF.

CDR3 loop: CASSQDSPGLAGVGEQFF. In nucleotides, the CDR3 is TGCGCCAGCAGCCAAGATTCTCCGGGACTAGCGGGAGTTGGTGAGCAGTTCTTC. The chain uses TRBV4-1 and TRBJ2-1; TRBD2 aligns across 14 bases. V was clipped by 0 bases and J by 9 bases; unmatched bases: 10. The V gene's germline CDR1 is MGHRA and CDR2 YSYEKL. This CDR3 region has 18 residues.

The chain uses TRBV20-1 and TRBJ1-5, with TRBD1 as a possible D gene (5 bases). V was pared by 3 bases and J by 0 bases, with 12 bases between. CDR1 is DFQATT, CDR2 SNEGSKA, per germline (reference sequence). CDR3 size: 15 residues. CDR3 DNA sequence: TGCAGTGCTAGTGCTCAGGGTGATAGCAATCAGCCCCAGCATTTT. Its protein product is CSASAQGDSNQPQHF.

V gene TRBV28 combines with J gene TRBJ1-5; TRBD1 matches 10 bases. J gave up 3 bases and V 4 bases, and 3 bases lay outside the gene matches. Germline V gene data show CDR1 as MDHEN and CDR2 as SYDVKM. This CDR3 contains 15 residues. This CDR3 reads CASSSGQGNNQPQHF. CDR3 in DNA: TGTGCCAGCAGTTCGGGACAGGGGAACAATCAGCCCCAGCATTTT.

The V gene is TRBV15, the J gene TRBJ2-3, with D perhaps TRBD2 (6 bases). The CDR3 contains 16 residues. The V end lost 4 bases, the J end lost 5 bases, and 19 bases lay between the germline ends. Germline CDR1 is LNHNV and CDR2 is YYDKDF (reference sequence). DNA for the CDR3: TGTGCCACCAGCACCATGACGGGACTCTGGGGAGATACGCAGTATTTT. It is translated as CATSTMTGLWGDTQYF.

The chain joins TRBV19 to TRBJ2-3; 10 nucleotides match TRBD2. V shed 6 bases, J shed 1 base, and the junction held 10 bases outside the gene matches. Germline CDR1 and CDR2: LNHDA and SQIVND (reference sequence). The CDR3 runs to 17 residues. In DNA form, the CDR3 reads TGTGCCAGTAGGCTAGCGGGAGTCTCTTACGGCACAGATACGCAGTATTTT. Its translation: CASRLAGVSYGTDTQYF.

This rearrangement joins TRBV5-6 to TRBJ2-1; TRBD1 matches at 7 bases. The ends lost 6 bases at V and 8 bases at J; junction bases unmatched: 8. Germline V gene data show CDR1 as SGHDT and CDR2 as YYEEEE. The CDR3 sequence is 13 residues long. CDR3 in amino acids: CASTKTGLHEQFF. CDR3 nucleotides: TGTGCCAGCACCAAGACAGGGTTACATGAGCAGTTCTTC.

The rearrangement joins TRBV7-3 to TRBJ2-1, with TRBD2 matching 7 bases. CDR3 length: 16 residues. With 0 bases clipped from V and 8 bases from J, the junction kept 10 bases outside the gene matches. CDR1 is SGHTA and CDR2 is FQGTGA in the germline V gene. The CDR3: CASSLTAAGVGYEQFF. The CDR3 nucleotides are TGTGCCAGCAGCTTAACGGCGGCGGGAGTGGGCTATGAGCAGTTCTTC. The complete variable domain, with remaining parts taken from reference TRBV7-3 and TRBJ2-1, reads GAGVSQTPSNKVTEKGKYVELRCDPISGHTALYWYRQSLGQGPEFLIYFQGTGAADDSGLPNDRFFAVRPEGSVSTLKIQRTERGDSAVYLCASSLTAAGVGYEQFFGPGTRLTVL.

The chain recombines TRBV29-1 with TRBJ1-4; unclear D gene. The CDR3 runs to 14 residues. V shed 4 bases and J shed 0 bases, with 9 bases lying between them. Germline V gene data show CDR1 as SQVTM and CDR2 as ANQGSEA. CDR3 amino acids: CSVVAGATNEKLFF. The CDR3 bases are TGCAGCGTTGTTGCCGGTGCAACTAATGAAAAACTGTTTTTT.

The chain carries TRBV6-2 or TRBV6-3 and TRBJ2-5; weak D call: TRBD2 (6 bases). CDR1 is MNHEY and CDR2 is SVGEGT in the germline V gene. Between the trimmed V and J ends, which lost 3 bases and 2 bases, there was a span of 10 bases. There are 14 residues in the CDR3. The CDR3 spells CASSYAGMQETQYF. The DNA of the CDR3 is TGTGCCAGCAGTTATGCGGGAATGCAAGAGACCCAGTACTTC.

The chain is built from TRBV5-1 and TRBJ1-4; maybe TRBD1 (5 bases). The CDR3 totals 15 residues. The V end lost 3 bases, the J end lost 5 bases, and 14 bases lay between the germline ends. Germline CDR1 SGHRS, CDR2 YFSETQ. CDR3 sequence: CASSSSTAWNEKLFF. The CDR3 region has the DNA TGCGCCAGCAGCTCATCGACAGCCTGGAATGAAAAACTGTTTTTT.

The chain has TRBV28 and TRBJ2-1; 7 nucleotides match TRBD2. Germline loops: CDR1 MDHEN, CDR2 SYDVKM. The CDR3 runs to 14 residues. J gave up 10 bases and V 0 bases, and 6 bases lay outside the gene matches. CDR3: CASSLWGGSGEQFF. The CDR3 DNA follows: TGTGCCAGCAGTTTATGGGGCGGGAGTGGGGAGCAGTTCTTC.

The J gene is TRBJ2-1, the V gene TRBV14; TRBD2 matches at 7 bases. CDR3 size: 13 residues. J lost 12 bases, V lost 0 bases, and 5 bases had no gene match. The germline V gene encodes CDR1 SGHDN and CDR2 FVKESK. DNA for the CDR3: TGTGCCAGCAGCCAAGACCTAGCGGACTCGCAGTTCTTC. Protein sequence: CASSQDLADSQFF.

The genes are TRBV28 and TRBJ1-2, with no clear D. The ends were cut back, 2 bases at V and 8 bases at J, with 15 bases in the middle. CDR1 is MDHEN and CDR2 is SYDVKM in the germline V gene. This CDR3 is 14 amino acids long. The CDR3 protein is CASSLQVSVIGYTF. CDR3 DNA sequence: TGTGCCAGCAGTTTACAGGTTAGCGTCATCGGCTACACCTTC.

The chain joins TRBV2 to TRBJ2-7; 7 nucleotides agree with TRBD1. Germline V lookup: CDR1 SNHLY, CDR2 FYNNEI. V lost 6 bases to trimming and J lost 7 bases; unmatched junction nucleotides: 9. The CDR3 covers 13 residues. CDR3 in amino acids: CASSEGTVREQYF. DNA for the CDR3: TGTGCCAGCAGCGAGGGGACAGTCAGAGAGCAGTACTTC.

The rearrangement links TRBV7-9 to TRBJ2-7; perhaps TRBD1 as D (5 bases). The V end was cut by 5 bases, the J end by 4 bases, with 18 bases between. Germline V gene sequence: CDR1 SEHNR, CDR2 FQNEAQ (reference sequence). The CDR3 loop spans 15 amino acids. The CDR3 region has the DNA TGTGCCAGCAGCCCCACAGGCCCGACACAATACGAGCAGTACTTC. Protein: CASSPTGPTQYEQYF.